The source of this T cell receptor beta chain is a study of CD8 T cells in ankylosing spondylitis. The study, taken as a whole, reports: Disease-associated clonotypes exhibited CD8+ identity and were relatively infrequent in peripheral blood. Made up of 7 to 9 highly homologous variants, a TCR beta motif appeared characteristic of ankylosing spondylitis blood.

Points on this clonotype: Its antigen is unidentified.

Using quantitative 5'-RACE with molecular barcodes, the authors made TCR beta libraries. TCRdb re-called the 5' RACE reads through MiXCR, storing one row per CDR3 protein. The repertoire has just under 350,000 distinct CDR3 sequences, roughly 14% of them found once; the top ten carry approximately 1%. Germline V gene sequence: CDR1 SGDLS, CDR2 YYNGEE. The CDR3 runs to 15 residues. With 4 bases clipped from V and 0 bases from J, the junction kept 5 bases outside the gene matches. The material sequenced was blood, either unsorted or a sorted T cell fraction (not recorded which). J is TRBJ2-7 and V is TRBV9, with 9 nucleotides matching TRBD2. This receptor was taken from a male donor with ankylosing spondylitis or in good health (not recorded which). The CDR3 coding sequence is TGTGCCAGCAGCACCTCGACTAGCGGCTCCTACGAGCAGTACTTC. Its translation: CASSTSTSGSYEQYF.